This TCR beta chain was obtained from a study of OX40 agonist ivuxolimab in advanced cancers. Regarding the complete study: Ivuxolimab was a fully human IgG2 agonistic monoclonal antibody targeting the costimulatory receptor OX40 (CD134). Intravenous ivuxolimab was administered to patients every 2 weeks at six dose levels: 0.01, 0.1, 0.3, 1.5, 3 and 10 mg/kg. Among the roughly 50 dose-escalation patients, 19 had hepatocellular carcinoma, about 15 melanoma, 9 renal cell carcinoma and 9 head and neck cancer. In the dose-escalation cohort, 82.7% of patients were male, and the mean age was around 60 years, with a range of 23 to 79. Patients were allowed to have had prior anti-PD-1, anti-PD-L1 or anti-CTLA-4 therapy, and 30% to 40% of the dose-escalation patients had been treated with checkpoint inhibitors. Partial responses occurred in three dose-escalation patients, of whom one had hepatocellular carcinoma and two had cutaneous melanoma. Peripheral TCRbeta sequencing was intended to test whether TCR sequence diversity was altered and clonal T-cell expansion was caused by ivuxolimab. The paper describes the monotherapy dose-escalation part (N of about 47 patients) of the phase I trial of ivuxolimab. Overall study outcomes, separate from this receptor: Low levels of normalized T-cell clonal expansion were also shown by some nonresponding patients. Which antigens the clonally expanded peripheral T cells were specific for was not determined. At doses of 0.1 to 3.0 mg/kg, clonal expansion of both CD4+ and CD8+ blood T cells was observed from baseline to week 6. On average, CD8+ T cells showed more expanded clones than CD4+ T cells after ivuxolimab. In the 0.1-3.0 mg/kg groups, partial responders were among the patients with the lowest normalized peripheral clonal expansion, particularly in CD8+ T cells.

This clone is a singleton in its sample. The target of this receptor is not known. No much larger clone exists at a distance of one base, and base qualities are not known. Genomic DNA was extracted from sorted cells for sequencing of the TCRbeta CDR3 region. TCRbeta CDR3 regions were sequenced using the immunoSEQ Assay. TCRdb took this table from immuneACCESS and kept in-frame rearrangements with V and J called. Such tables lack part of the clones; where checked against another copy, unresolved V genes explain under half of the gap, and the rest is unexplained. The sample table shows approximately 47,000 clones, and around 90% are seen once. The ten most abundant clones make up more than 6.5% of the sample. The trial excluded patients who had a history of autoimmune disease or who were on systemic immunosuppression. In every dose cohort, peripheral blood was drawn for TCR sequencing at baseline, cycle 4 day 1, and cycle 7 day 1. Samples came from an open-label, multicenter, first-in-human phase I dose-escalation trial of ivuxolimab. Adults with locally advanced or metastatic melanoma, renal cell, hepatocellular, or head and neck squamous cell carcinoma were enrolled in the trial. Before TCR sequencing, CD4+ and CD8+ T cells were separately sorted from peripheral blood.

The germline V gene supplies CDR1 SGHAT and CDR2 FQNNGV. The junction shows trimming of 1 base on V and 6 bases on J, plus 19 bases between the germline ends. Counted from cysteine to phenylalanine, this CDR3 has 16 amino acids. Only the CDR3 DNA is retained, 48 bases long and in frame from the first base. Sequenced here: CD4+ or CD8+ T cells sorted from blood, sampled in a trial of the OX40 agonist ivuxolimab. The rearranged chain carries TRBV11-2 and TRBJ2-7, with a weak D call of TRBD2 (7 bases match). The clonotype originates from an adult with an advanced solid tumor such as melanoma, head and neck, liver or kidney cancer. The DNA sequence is TGTGCCAGCAGCTTAGTGGAGGTGGCAGGGGAGGGCGAGCAGTACTTC. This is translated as CASSLVEVAGEGEQYF.